This TCR beta chain was recorded in a study of shared clonotypes between healthy human individuals. Assay: immunoSEQ multiplex PCR; the TCRdb copy retains only in-frame clones and omits some. Among some 1.4 million clones listed, around 95% were seen once. Healthy HIV-negative adults with no recent acute infections or vaccinations were recruited as donors. CD4+ cells yielded CD45RA+ naive and CD45RA-negative memory subsets. In regard to this clone: Its antigen is undetermined.

General study results and limits: Approximately 5.4% of naive CD4 clonotypes were common to four donors.

Sequences were obtained from naive CD4+ T cells sorted from blood. Documented subset: CD45RA+ positively selected. The clonotype was recovered from a man aged 25 to 45 in good health.

The CDR3 region has the DNA TGTGCCAGCAGCCCAACAGGTCCCACTAATGAAAAACTGTTTTTT. Translating gives CASSPTGPTNEKLFF. The chain joins TRBV7-3 to TRBJ1-4; possibly TRBD1 for D (5 bases). Trimming stripped 5 bases from V and 2 bases from J, with 12 bases between. The CDR3 totals 15 residues. Per germline, CDR1 SGHTA and CDR2 FQGTGA.